One sample yielded the 30 T cell receptor beta chains listed below, sequenced in a study of OX40 agonist ivuxolimab in advanced cancers. Data came from immunoSEQ multiplex PCR; TCRdb stores just in-frame clones and leaves some out. The repertoire holds 55,000 to 85,000 clones, with 86% as singletons. The source was CD4+ or CD8+ T cells sorted from blood, collected in a trial of the OX40 agonist ivuxolimab. Source of these receptors: an adult with an advanced solid tumor such as melanoma, head and neck, liver or kidney cancer.

This rearrangement joins TRBV2 to TRBJ2-3; 8 positions match TRBD2. The CDR3 runs 14 residues. V shed 6 bases and J 2 bases; nucleotides not matched to a gene: 4. CDR1 and CDR2 from the germline V gene are SNHLY and FYNNEI. The CDR3 DNA follows: TGTGCCAGCAGCTCGGGGGGGCCCACAGATACGCAGTATTTT. Translated: CASSSGGPTDTQYF.

This clone has just a few counts. This sample includes further DNA sequences coding for the same CDR3. The chain uses TRBV5-1 and TRBJ1-1; D is unclear. V was pared by 1 base and J by 0 bases, with 7 bases between. The germline gives CDR1 SGHRS, CDR2 YFSETQ. The CDR3 runs to 14 residues. CDR3: CASSLTGLNTEAFF. DNA of the CDR3: TGCGCCAGCAGCTTGACCGGGTTGAACACTGAAGCTTTCTTT.

The chain joins TRBV28 to TRBJ2-7, with D uncertain. The germline V gene encodes CDR1 MDHEN and CDR2 SYDVKM. Trimming left V 7 bases short and J 3 bases short, with 10 bases between. The CDR3 is 12 residues long. The CDR3 region is CASIGPYYEQYF. In nucleotides, the CDR3 is TGTGCCAGCATCGGGCCTTACTACGAGCAGTACTTC.

The rearrangement links TRBV27 to TRBJ1-3; perhaps TRBD1 as D (5 bases). Trimming took 2 bases from V and 5 from J, leaving 16 bases between them. Per germline, CDR1 MNHEY and CDR2 SMNVEV (reference sequence). This CDR3 comprises 16 residues. CDR3 bases: TGTGCCAGCAGTTTAGGTACCCCAGGGAGTCGAAACACCATATATTTT. It encodes CASSLGTPGSRNTIYF.

The J gene is TRBJ1-2, the V gene TRBV21-1; the table's D call of TRBD1 was not tested on the DNA. TRBV21-1 is an annotated pseudogene. This CDR3 has 16 amino acids. DNA for the CDR3: TGTGCCAGCCGAAGATACAGGGGGCGCGTTAGCTATGGCTACACCTTC. It specifies CASRRYRGRVSYGYTF.

The chain carries TRBV6-5 and TRBJ1-1, with D possibly TRBD1 on 5 matching bases. CDR1 and CDR2 from the germline V gene are MNHEY and SVGAGI. The CDR3 has 11 residues. V lost 8 bases to trimming and J lost 11 bases, with 15 bases between them. The CDR3 sequence is CASQARGGAFF. The CDR3 DNA reads TGTGCCAGCCAGGCCCGGGGGGGTGCTTTCTTT.

V usage is TRBV19 and J usage is TRBJ2-2, with 10 nucleotides matching TRBD1. The germline V gene has CDR1 LNHDA and CDR2 SQIVND (reference sequence). The CDR3 extends over 14 amino acids. V lost 4 bases, J lost 8 bases, and 4 bases stayed unmatched. CDR3: CASSRGQGLGELFF. The CDR3 coding sequence is TGTGCCAGTAGTAGGGGACAGGGGCTAGGGGAGCTGTTTTTT.

The V call is TRBV30, the J call TRBJ1-1; D remains unclear. The CDR3 loop spans 14 amino acids. V lost 1 base, J lost 4 bases, and 13 bases lay in between. Germline V gene sequence: CDR1 GTSNPN, CDR2 SVGIG (reference sequence). This CDR3 reads CAWSDLGLSTEAFF. In DNA, the CDR3 is TGTGCCTGGAGTGACCTGGGGTTATCCACTGAAGCTTTCTTT.

This chain links TRBV15 with TRBJ1-5; D is possibly TRBD1 (5 bases). Germline CDR1 is LNHNV and CDR2 is YYDKDF (reference sequence). The CDR3 has 19 residues. Trimming removed 0 bases at V and 5 bases at J, with 23 bases between. The CDR3 DNA reads as TGTGCCACCAGCAGAGATACGACACTAGGGGTCGGCTGGGATCAGCCCCAGCATTTT. As protein: CATSRDTTLGVGWDQPQHF.

The gene calls are TRBV7-9 and TRBJ2-3; TRBD2 matches 9 bases. The CDR3 spans 14 residues. Germline values: CDR1 SEHNR, CDR2 FQNEAQ (reference sequence). V shed 5 bases and J 2 bases; nucleotides not matched to a gene: 2. The CDR3 here is CASSRGGDTDTQYF. The CDR3 DNA is TGTGCCAGCAGCCGCGGGGGGGACACAGATACGCAGTATTTT.

The chain joins TRBV9 to TRBJ2-7, with D unresolved. Germline assignment: CDR1 SGDLS and CDR2 YYNGEE. This CDR3 is built from 13 residues. Trimming pared 0 bases from V and 7 bases from J, leaving 11 bases between. The CDR3 region has the DNA TGTGCCAGCAGCGTAGAGGGCACGAGGGAGCAGTACTTC. It yields the protein CASSVEGTREQYF.

This chain joins TRBV2 and TRBJ1-5; no clear D. The V end lost 4 bases, the J end lost 0 bases, and 10 bases lay between the germline ends. This CDR3 is built from 15 residues. Germline assignment: CDR1 SNHLY and CDR2 FYNNEI. The CDR3 region has the DNA TGTGCCAGCAGTGGGGAGGCAGTTAGCAATCAGCCCCAGCATTTT. As protein: CASSGEAVSNQPQHF.

By frequency in the sample, this clone is medium-sized. DNA of the CDR3: TGTGCCAGCAGCTTAGGTGTCAGGGCGTCTGGCTACACCTTC. Protein sequence: CASSLGVRASGYTF. The V gene is TRBV7-9, the J gene TRBJ1-2, with D possibly TRBD1 on 5 matching bases. Between the trimmed V and J ends, which lost 1 base and 7 bases, there was a span of 13 bases. Germline loops: CDR1 SEHNR, CDR2 FQNEAQ (reference sequence). This CDR3 is 14 amino acids long.

This clone appeared a single time. This sequence joins TRBV6-5 and TRBJ2-7, with D perhaps matching TRBD1 (5 bases). The CDR3 covers 12 residues. Trimming stripped 6 bases from V and 3 bases from J, with 9 bases between. Germline lookup yields CDR1 MNHEY and CDR2 SVGAGI. CDR3 in amino acids: CASRHGHYEQYF. CDR3 nucleotide sequence: TGTGCCAGCAGACACGGACACTACGAGCAGTACTTC.

The gene calls are TRBV19 and TRBJ2-1, with D possibly matching TRBD2 (7 bases). Germline V gene lookup returns CDR1 LNHDA and CDR2 SQIVND (reference sequence). The CDR3 extends over 16 amino acids. Trimming took 6 bases from V and 0 from J, leaving 15 bases between them. The CDR3 DNA reads as TGTGCCAGTAGAAAAGGGGGGGCTTCCTCCTACAATGAGCAGTTCTTC. Protein product: CASRKGGASSYNEQFF.

The chain is built from TRBV4-2 and TRBJ2-7; D is undetermined. Germline CDR1 is LGHNA and CDR2 is YNFKEQ. Trimming stripped 1 base from V and 1 base from J, with 8 bases between. CDR3 length: 14 amino acids. CDR3 sequence reads: CASSQGQFSYEQYF. DNA for the CDR3: TGTGCCAGCAGCCAAGGTCAGTTTTCCTACGAGCAGTACTTC.

The sample holds a few counts of this clone. The chain couples TRBV25-1 to TRBJ1-4; D ambiguous. The germline V and J ends were trimmed by 1 base and 0 bases, with 9 bases remaining between them. This CDR3 region has 16 residues. Germline loops: CDR1 MGHDK, CDR2 SYGVNS. The CDR3 region is CASSEWGVATNEKLFF. The CDR3 DNA reads as TGTGCCAGCAGTGAATGGGGTGTTGCAACTAATGAAAAACTGTTTTTT.

The rearrangement uses TRBV14 and TRBJ2-7, with D uncertain. This CDR3 contains 13 residues. Germline lookup yields CDR1 SGHDN and CDR2 FVKESK. The V gene lost 4 bases and the J gene lost 3 bases, with 10 bases spanning the gap. DNA for the CDR3: TGTGCCAGCAGCCTGCTCGGATACTACGAGCAGTACTTC. It yields the protein CASSLLGYYEQYF. The full variable domain, completed using reference TRBV14 and TRBJ2-7, is EAGVTQFPSHSVIEKGQTVTLRCDPISGHDNLYWYRRVMGKEIKFLLHFVKESKQDESGMPNNRFLAERTGGTYSTLKVQPAELEDSGVYFCASSLLGYYEQYFGPGTRLTVT.

The genes are TRBV6-5 and TRBJ2-3, with TRBD2 matching 9 bases. The V and J ends lost 6 bases and 2 bases, in that order; junction bases with no gene match: 6. CDR1 and CDR2 (germline): MNHEY, SVGAGI. CDR3 length: 15 amino acids. In DNA, the CDR3 is TGTGCCAGCAGGCCAGCGGGGGGCTACACAGATACGCAGTATTTT. It specifies CASRPAGGYTDTQYF.

This clone has a handful of counts. This chain links TRBV10-3 with TRBJ1-5, with no clear D. Germline lookup yields CDR1 ENHRY and CDR2 SYGVKD. The CDR3 is 12 amino acids. Trimming removed 8 bases from V and 4 bases from J, with 9 bases in between. CDR3 nucleotides: TGTGCCATCGGACCGTTTAATCAGCCCCAGCATTTT. Protein product: CAIGPFNQPQHF.

The rearrangement joins TRBV5-1 to TRBJ1-3; D remains unclear. CDR3 length: 14 residues. The germline V gene encodes CDR1 SGHRS and CDR2 YFSETQ. V dropped 3 bases and J dropped 0 bases, with 7 bases sitting between them. This CDR3 is CASSSTSSGNTIYF. CDR3 sequence (DNA): TGCGCCAGCAGCTCGACAAGCTCTGGAAACACCATATATTTT.

The CDR3 region is CASKWTGLNTEAFF. The DNA of the CDR3 is TGTGCCAGCAAGTGGACAGGGCTGAACACTGAAGCTTTCTTT. V usage is TRBV27 and J usage is TRBJ1-1; 8 nucleotides line up with TRBD1. With V trimmed by 7 bases and J by 0 bases, 4 bases remained unmatched. The CDR3 has 14 amino acids. The germline V gene has CDR1 MNHEY and CDR2 SMNVEV (reference sequence).

About this clone itself: This specimen includes other DNA sequences encoding the same CDR3. This chain links TRBV5-1 with TRBJ2-1; unclear D gene. Trimming removed 0 bases from V and 4 bases from J, with 17 bases in between. The germline V gene has CDR1 SGHRS and CDR2 YFSETQ. The CDR3 is made up of 17 amino acids. The CDR3 sequence is CASSLAVSTDSYNEQFF. The CDR3, as DNA: TGCGCCAGCAGCTTGGCCGTTTCTACAGATTCGTACAATGAGCAGTTCTTC.

The chain couples TRBV6-1 to TRBJ1-6; no clear D. The germline CDR1 and CDR2 sequences are MNHNS and SASEGT. The V and J ends lost 7 bases and 11 bases respectively, with 12 bases between them. The CDR3 covers 12 residues. The DNA of the CDR3 is TGTGCCAGCACGGGCCCGAGTACACCCCTCCACTTT. It codes for CASTGPSTPLHF.

CDR3 sequence: CASSAWTERRPQHF. The CDR3, as DNA: TGTGCCAGCAGTGCCTGGACAGAACGGCGGCCCCAGCATTTT. The chain links TRBV6-5 to TRBJ1-5; possible D gene TRBD1, 6 bases. Germline lookup yields CDR1 MNHEY and CDR2 SVGAGI. This CDR3 comprises 14 residues. Between the trimmed V and J ends, which lost 5 bases and 9 bases, there was a span of 17 bases.

V is TRBV5-1 and J is TRBJ1-6, with 8 positions matching TRBD1. V trimming: 4 bases; J trimming: 7 bases; junction bases outside the gene matches: 7. CDR1 SGHRS and CDR2 YFSETQ come from the germline V gene. CDR3 length: 15 amino acids. CDR3 in DNA: TGCGCCAGCAGCGGGGGGACAGGCGGAAATTCACCCCTCCACTTT. Protein product: CASSGGTGGNSPLHF.

This chain connects TRBV2 to TRBJ1-2; 7 bases match TRBD1. CDR1 is SNHLY and CDR2 is FYNNEI in the germline V gene. CDR3 length: 13 amino acids. J lost 5 bases, V lost 3 bases, and 3 bases had no gene match. The CDR3 region is CASSDDREYGYTF. The CDR3 coding sequence is TGTGCCAGCAGTGACGACAGGGAGTATGGCTACACCTTC.

The chain employs TRBV25-1 and TRBJ1-2, with no clear D. Trimming shortened V by 0 bases and J by 2 bases, and 7 bases separated the two germline ends. Germline V gene sequence: CDR1 MGHDK, CDR2 SYGVNS. The CDR3 runs to 14 residues. This CDR3 is CASSEYPDNYGYTF. For the CDR3, the DNA is TGTGCCAGCAGTGAATACCCGGACAACTATGGCTACACCTTC.

The chain links TRBV5-4 to TRBJ2-3; TRBD2 matches at 8 bases. This CDR3 region has 15 residues. The trim removed 2 bases at V and 2 bases at J, leaving 4 bases unmatched. Germline V CDR1 and CDR2: SGHNT, YYREEE (reference sequence). The CDR3 protein is CASSFGTRTTDTQYF. The DNA of the CDR3 is TGTGCCAGCAGCTTTGGGACTAGGACCACAGATACGCAGTATTTT.

V is TRBV7-9 and J is TRBJ2-1; TRBD2 is a possible D gene (6 bases). Germline V gives CDR1 SEHNR, CDR2 FQNEAQ (reference sequence). Trimming took off 8 bases at V and 3 bases at J, with 17 bases between the two ends. This CDR3 spans 15 amino acids. CDR3 nucleotide sequence: TGTGCCAGCGGGGTGGCTAGCGCTATCTACAATGAGCAGTTCTTC. Its protein is CASGVASAIYNEQFF.